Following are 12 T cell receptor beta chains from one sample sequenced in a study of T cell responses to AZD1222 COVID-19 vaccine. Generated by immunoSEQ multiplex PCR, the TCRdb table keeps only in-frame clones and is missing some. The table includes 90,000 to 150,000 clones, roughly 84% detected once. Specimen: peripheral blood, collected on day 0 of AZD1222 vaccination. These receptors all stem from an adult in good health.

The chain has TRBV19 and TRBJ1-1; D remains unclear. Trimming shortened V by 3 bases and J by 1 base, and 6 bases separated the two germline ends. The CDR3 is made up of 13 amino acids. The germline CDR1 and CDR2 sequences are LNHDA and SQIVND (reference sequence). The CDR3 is CASSMSGNTEAFF. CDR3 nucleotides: TGTGCCAGTAGTATGTCAGGGAACACTGAAGCTTTCTTT.

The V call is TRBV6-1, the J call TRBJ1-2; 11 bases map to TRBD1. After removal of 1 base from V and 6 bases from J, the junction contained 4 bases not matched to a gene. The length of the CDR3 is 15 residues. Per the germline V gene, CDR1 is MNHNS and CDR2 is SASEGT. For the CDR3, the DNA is TGTGCCAGCAGTGAAGTATGGACAGGGGGCGATGGCTACACCTTC. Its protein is CASSEVWTGGDGYTF.

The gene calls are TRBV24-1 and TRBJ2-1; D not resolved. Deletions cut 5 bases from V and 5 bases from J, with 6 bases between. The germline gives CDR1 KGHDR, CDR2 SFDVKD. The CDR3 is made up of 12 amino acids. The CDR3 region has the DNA TGTGCCACCAGTGGACCCAACAATGAGCAGTTCTTC. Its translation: CATSGPNNEQFF.

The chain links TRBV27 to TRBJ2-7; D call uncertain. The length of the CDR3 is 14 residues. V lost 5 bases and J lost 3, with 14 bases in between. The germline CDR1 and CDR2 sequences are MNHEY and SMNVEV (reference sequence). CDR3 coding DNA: TGTGCCAGCAGTCACCCGGGTCCCCGCTACGAGCAGTACTTC. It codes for CASSHPGPRYEQYF.

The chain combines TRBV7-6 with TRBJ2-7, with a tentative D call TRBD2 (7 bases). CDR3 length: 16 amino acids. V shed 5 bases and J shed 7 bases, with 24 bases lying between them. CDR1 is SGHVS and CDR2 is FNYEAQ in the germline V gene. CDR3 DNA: TGTGCCAGCAGCGCAATAAGGGGGGGAGGTTTTAGTGAGCAGTACTTC. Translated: CASSAIRGGGFSEQYF.

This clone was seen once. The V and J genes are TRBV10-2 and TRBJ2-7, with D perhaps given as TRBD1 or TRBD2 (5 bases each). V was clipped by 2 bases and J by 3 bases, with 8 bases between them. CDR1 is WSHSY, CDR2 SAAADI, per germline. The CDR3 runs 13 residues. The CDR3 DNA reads TGCGCCAGCAGTGAGGGGACCCACTACGAGCAGTACTTC. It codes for CASSEGTHYEQYF.

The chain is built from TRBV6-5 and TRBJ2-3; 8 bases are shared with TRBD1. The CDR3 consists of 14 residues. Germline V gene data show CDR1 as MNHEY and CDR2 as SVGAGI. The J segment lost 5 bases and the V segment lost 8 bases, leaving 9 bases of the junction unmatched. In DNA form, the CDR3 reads TGTGCCAGCGCGTCACAGGGGGATCTAGATACGCAGTATTTT. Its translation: CASASQGDLDTQYF.

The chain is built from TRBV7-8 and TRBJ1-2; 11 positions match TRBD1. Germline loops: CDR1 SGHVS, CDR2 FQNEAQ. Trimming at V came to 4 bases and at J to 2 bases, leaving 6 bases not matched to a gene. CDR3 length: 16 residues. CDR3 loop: CASSSSRDRGNYGYTF. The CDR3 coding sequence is TGTGCCAGCAGCTCCAGCCGGGACAGGGGGAACTATGGCTACACCTTC.

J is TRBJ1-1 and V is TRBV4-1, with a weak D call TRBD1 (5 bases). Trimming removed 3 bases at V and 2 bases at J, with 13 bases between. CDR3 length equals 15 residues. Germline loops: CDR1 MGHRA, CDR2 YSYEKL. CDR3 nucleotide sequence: TGCGCCAGCAGCCAGTCGACAGCACTTAACACTGAAGCTTTCTTT. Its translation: CASSQSTALNTEAFF.

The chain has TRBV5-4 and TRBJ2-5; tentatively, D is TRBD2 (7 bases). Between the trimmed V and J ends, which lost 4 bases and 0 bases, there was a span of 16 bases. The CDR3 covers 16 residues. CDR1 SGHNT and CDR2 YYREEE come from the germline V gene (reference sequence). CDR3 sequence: CASSPRTRGYQETQYF. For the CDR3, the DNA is TGTGCCAGCAGCCCGCGGACTAGGGGGTACCAAGAGACCCAGTACTTC.

The CDR3 reads CASSLSGGNEQFF. CDR3 in DNA: TGTGCCAGCAGCTTGTCCGGAGGGAATGAGCAGTTCTTC. V usage is TRBV5-4 and J usage is TRBJ2-1; tentative D call: TRBD2 (6 bases). CDR1 is SGHNT, CDR2 YYREEE, per germline (reference sequence). The CDR3 runs to 13 residues. Trimming pared 1 base from V and 7 bases from J, leaving 9 bases between. The full variable domain, completed using reference TRBV5-4 and TRBJ2-1, is ETGVTQSPTHLIKTRGQQVTLRCSSQSGHNTVSWYQQALGQGPQFIFQYYREEENGRGNFPPRFSGLQFPNYSSELNVNALELDDSALYLCASSLSGGNEQFFGPGTRLTVL.

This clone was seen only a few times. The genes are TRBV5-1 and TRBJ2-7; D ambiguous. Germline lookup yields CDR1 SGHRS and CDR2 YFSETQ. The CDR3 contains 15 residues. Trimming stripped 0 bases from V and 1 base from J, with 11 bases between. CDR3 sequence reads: CASSLAAVSSYEQYF. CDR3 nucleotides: TGCGCCAGCAGCTTGGCGGCAGTCAGTTCCTACGAGCAGTACTTC.